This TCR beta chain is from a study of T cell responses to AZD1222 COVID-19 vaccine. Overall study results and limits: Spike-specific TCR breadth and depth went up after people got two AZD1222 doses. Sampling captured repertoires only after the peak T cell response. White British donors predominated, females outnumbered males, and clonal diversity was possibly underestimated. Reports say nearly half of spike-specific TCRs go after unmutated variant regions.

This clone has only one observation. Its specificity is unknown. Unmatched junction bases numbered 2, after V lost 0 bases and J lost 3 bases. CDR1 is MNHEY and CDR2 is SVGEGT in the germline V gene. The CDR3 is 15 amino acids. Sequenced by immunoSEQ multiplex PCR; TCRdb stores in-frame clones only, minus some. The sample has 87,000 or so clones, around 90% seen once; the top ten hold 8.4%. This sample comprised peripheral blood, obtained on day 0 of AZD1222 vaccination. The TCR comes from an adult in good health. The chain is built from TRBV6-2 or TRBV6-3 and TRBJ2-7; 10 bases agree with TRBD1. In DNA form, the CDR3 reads TGTGCCAGCAGTTACTCTGGACAGGGGGTCTACGAGCAGTACTTC. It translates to CASSYSGQGVYEQYF.